Listed here are 8 T cell receptor beta chains from one sample, sequenced in a study of T-cell reconstitution after alpha-beta-depleted transplantation in children. Preparation of the TCRbeta library involved a method that used unique molecular identifiers. From the PCR reads, TCRdb called clonotypes with MiXCR, one entry per CDR3 protein. The table lists about 400,000 distinct CDR3 sequences, over 20% of them singletons. The input for sequencing was PBMCs from the stem cell graft donor, taken from the stem cell graft. Receptors originate from a human donor who donated a stem cell graft to a child with acute myeloid leukemia.

This clonotype appeared many times. V is TRBV20-1 and J is TRBJ2-1, with 14 bases matching TRBD2. Trimming took 6 bases from V and 9 from J; bases not matched to a gene: 16. The germline V gene has CDR1 DFQATT and CDR2 SNEGSKA (reference sequence). CDR3 length equals 17 residues. CDR3: CSAPGTSGSIAPSEQFF. CDR3 in DNA: TGCAGTGCACCCGGGACTAGCGGGAGCATTGCCCCCAGTGAGCAGTTCTTC.

The V and J genes are TRBV7-9 and TRBJ2-7; D gene uncertain. The germline V gene encodes CDR1 SEHNR and CDR2 FQNEAQ (reference sequence). The ends were cut back, 5 bases at V and 2 bases at J, with 13 bases in the middle. The CDR3 is 14 residues long. CDR3 in amino acids: CASSPQITTYEQYF. CDR3 coding DNA: TGTGCCAGCAGCCCACAGATTACGACCTACGAGCAGTACTTC.

This clonotype was detected only a few times. This chain joins TRBV20-1 and TRBJ1-2; 7 nucleotides match TRBD1. Germline assignment: CDR1 DFQATT and CDR2 SNEGSKA (reference sequence). Germline trimming cut 5 bases from V and 8 bases from J; bases unmatched to any gene: 8. The CDR3 has 12 amino acids. For the CDR3, the DNA is TGCAGTGCTGATCTGCAGGGGGGCGGCTACACCTTC. It specifies CSADLQGGGYTF.

This clonotype has only a few counts. This chain connects TRBV4-1 to TRBJ2-7, with TRBD2 matching 13 bases. Trimming cost V 2 bases and J 3 bases; bases outside gene matches: 4. The CDR3 length is 16 residues. CDR1 is MGHRA, CDR2 YSYEKL, per germline. CDR3 region: CASSQPTSGRDYEQYF. CDR3 bases: TGCGCCAGCAGCCAACCAACTAGCGGGAGGGACTACGAGCAGTACTTC.

This clonotype turned up a few times. J is TRBJ2-7 and V is TRBV29-1, with TRBD2 matching over 12 bases. This CDR3 region has 15 residues. The V gene end was trimmed by 7 bases and the J gene end by 4 bases; junction bases not matched to a gene: 11. The germline V gene has CDR1 SQVTM and CDR2 ANQGSEA. The CDR3 DNA reads as TGCAGCGCCGCTGTCTGGCTAGCGGGAGGGTACGAGCAGTACTTC. The encoded protein is CSAAVWLAGGYEQYF.

The rearrangement joins TRBV5-1 to TRBJ2-1; 14 nucleotides agree with TRBD2. The V gene end was trimmed by 4 bases and the J gene end by 8 bases; junction bases not matched to a gene: 5. The CDR3 contains 15 residues. The germline V gene has CDR1 SGHRS and CDR2 YFSETQ. CDR3: CASSPGLAGADEQFF. DNA for the CDR3: TGCGCCAGCAGCCCGGGACTAGCGGGAGCCGATGAGCAGTTCTTC.

This clonotype was seen more than once but under ten times. The chain couples TRBV6-5 to TRBJ2-5; TRBD2 matches 7 bases. V shed 2 bases, J shed 5 bases, and the junction held 5 bases outside the gene matches. The length of the CDR3 is 14 residues. The germline CDR1 and CDR2 sequences are MNHEY and SVGAGI. CDR3 coding DNA: TGTGCCAGCAGTTACGTTCGGGGAGGGGAGACCCAGTACTTC. The encoded protein is CASSYVRGGETQYF.

The rearrangement joins TRBV4-1 to TRBJ2-1; TRBD2 aligns across 12 bases. The CDR3 is 15 amino acids. Germline V CDR1 and CDR2: MGHRA, YSYEKL. The V segment lost 3 bases and the J segment 8 bases; nucleotides outside the gene matches: 5. The DNA of the CDR3 is TGCGCCAGCAGCCAGCCGACTAGCGGGAGCTATGAGCAGTTCTTC. Its protein product is CASSQPTSGSYEQFF.